The sequence of this TCR beta chain was determined in a study of blood T cell repertoires in COVID-19. On the study more broadly: Samples taken during acute and convalescent COVID-19 were collected in the United States, Italy and Spain. In each case, the material was cDNA or gDNA derived from T cells, B-cell-depleted T cells, or PBMCs.

Unmatched junction bases numbered 2, after V lost 5 bases and J lost 0 bases. The CDR3 has 16 amino acids. The germline gives CDR1 SGHTA, CDR2 FQGTGA. Enrolment of Seattle patients took place during active infection, and they were followed longitudinally. Assay: immunoSEQ multiplex PCR; the TCRdb copy retains only in-frame clones and omits some. The sample lists 150,000 to 200,000 clones, approximately 87% occurring once. The chain is built from TRBV7-3 and TRBJ2-1; TRBD2 agrees at 12 bases. The sequenced sample consisted of peripheral blood. This TCR derives from a woman aged 55-75 years with COVID-19, enrolled during active disease. The DNA for the CDR3 is TGTGCCAGCAGCGAGACTAGCGGGAGCTCCTACAATGAGCAGTTCTTC. This codes for CASSETSGSSYNEQFF.